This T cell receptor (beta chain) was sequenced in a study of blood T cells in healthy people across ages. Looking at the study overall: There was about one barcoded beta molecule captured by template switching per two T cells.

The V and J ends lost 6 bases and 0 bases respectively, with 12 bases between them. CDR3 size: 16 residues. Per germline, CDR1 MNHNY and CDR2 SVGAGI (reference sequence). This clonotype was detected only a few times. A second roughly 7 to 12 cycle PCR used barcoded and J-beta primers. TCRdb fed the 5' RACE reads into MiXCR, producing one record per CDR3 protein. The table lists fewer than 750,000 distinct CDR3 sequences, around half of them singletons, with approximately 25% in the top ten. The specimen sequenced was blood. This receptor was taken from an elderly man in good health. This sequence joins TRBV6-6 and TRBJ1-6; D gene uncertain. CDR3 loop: CASRFRESSYNSPLHF. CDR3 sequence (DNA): TGTGCCAGCAGATTCCGGGAAAGCTCCTATAATTCACCCCTCCACTTT.